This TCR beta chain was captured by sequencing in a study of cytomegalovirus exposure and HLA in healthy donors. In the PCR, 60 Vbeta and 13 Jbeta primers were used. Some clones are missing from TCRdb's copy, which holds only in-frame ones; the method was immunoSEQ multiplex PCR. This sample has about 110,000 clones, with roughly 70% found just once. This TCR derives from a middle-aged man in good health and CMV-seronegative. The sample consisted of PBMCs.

CDR3 in amino acids: CASSIGASGAYEQYF. The CDR3 nucleotides read TGTGCCAGTAGTATCGGGGCTAGCGGGGCCTACGAGCAGTACTTC. The V gene is TRBV19, the J gene TRBJ2-7; 9 nucleotides line up with TRBD2. Germline V gene data show CDR1 as LNHDA and CDR2 as SQIVND (reference sequence). V dropped 3 bases and J dropped 2; count of bases not matched to a gene: 5. The CDR3 spans 15 residues.